The rows below give T cell receptor beta chains drawn from one sample of a study of blood T cell repertoires in COVID-19. TCRdb's table, derived via immunoSEQ multiplex PCR, lists solely in-frame clones and lacks some. The table lists approximately 200,000 clones, around 80% of them singletons. The sample taken for sequencing was PBMCs or T cells enriched from blood (not recorded which). All receptors come from a woman aged 40 to 50 with acute COVID-19. The conserved cysteine and the conserved F or W are not part of the CDR3 here. The order of the fields is J gene, V gene, CDR3 protein.

>TRBJ2-3|TRBV9
ASSVGATDTQY
>TRBJ1-6|TRBV5-1
ASSPTGTHNSPLH
>TRBJ1-5|TRBV3-1/TRBV3-2
ASSQGTGLTPQPQH
>TRBJ2-2|TRBV9
ASSRRGSSGSSGSTGELF
>TRBJ1-1|TRBV27
ASSLYDRMNTEAF
>TRBJ1-4|TRBV19
ASRRTGENEKLF
>TRBJ1-1|TRBV5-1
ASSLIAGDVEAF
>TRBJ1-2|TRBV30
AWIPGGYGYT
>TRBJ2-1|TRBV24-1
ATSDLSLAANNEQF
>TRBJ2-7|TRBV11-2
ASSLQGPLYEQY
>TRBJ1-2|TRBV7-6
ASSPLRGSGYT
>TRBJ2-1|TRBV27
ASSLRASGYYNEQF
>TRBJ1-2|TRBV5-8
ASSFAFYGYT
>TRBJ1-5|TRBV10-3
AISDDRGYQPQH
>TRBJ2-1|TRBV5-4
ASSLSGEQF
>TRBJ1-1|TRBV3-1/TRBV3-2
ASSQVDREAF
>TRBJ2-7|TRBV19
ASSPGQGPYEQY
>TRBJ1-5|TRBV28
ATSRGNQPQH
>TRBJ2-1|TRBV28
ASSLGTVPHNEQF
>TRBJ1-2|TRBV28
ASSSDRAWGYT
>TRBJ2-3|TRBV5-5
ASSLAPGTDTQY
>TRBJ2-2|TRBV6-5
ASSQQGAEGELF
>TRBJ2-1|TRBV3-1/TRBV3-2
ASSQSLVASGYNEQF
>TRBJ1-6|TRBV6-5
ASRGGQGGGSPLH
>TRBJ2-3|TRBV7-3
ASSLTTSSGREDTQY
>TRBJ2-1|TRBV11-2
ASSLTGGDPYNEQF
>TRBJ2-1|TRBV3-1/TRBV3-2
ASSQDSLAGPQGRVQF
>TRBJ1-2|TRBV7-2
ASSLAGSGGYT
>TRBJ2-1|TRBV14
ASSQDNRGSSYNEQF
>TRBJ1-2|TRBV6-5
ASSYGAVGYGYT
>TRBJ1-5|TRBV30
AWRQGERGNQPQH
>TRBJ1-2|TRBV7-8
ASSRGQGGYT